Listed below are T cell receptor beta chains from one sample, sequenced in a study of cytomegalovirus exposure and HLA in healthy donors. Some clones are missing from TCRdb's copy, which holds only in-frame ones; the method was immunoSEQ multiplex PCR. The table records some 150,000 clones, 60% to 80% of them present only once. The sample consisted of PBMCs. Every receptor here comes from a male donor in good health and CMV-seronegative. The CDR3 runs from the conserved cysteine through the conserved F or W. Each record gives: clone size, J gene, D gene, V gene, CDR3 DNA, CDR3 protein. D genes are given only for firm matches. The size of a clone is reported for some rows only, either as once, few or many, or as a class for expanded clones.

clone size: -; J gene: TRBJ1-1; D gene: TRBD1; V gene: TRBV5-6; CDR3 DNA: TGTGCCAGCAGCTGGTCTGACAGGGTGACGACTTTCTTT; CDR3 protein: CASSWSDRVTTFF
clone size: once; J gene: TRBJ1-4; D gene: -; V gene: TRBV28; CDR3 DNA: TGTGCCAGCAAGAAAGGACAGTTTAATGAAAAACTGTTTTTT; CDR3 protein: CASKKGQFNEKLFF
clone size: -; J gene: TRBJ2-1; D gene: -; V gene: TRBV28; CDR3 DNA: TGTGCCAGCAGTTTGGAGGGGGGGGGTTACAATGAGCAGTTCTTC; CDR3 protein: CASSLEGGGYNEQFF
clone size: -; J gene: TRBJ2-4; D gene: TRBD1; V gene: TRBV19; CDR3 DNA: TGTGCCAGTAGGGACTGGCCAGGGGGAGAGAACATTCAGTACTTC; CDR3 protein: CASRDWPGGENIQYF
clone size: -; J gene: TRBJ1-5; D gene: -; V gene: TRBV27; CDR3 DNA: TGTGCCAGCAGTTTATCGTCCAGAAATCAGCCCCAGCATTTT; CDR3 protein: CASSLSSRNQPQHF
clone size: -; J gene: TRBJ1-2; D gene: TRBD1; V gene: TRBV6-5; CDR3 DNA: TGTGCCAGCAGTTACTCCCGGACAGGGGAAGGGGGCTACACCTTC; CDR3 protein: CASSYSRTGEGGYTF
clone size: -; J gene: TRBJ1-2; D gene: -; V gene: TRBV19; CDR3 DNA: TGTCCACAGCCTCCGATATGCATGTATGGCTACACCTTC; CDR3 protein: CPQPPICMYGYTF
clone size: many; J gene: TRBJ1-1; D gene: -; V gene: TRBV4-3; CDR3 DNA: TGCGCCAGCAGCCAAGGGATCCGATGGAGAGACCCAAACAACGCTGAAGCTTTCTTT; CDR3 protein: CASSQGIRWRDPNNAEAFF
clone size: -; J gene: TRBJ1-3; D gene: TRBD1; V gene: TRBV5-1; CDR3 DNA: TGCGCCAGCAGGTTAGGGACAGGGACTGGAAACACCATATATTTT; CDR3 protein: CASRLGTGTGNTIYF
clone size: -; J gene: TRBJ2-1; D gene: -; V gene: TRBV4-3; CDR3 DNA: TGCGCCAGCAGCCAAGGAAGAGGCGGGGGCGATGAGCAGTTCTTC; CDR3 protein: CASSQGRGGGDEQFF
clone size: -; J gene: TRBJ2-1; D gene: TRBD2; V gene: TRBV5-4; CDR3 DNA: TGTGCCAGCAGTACTAGCGGGAGAAAAGACAATGAGCAGTTCTTC; CDR3 protein: CASSTSGRKDNEQFF
clone size: -; J gene: TRBJ1-1; D gene: -; V gene: TRBV27; CDR3 DNA: TGTGCCAGCACCGGGGGGGAATTGAACACTGAAGCTTTCTTT; CDR3 protein: CASTGGELNTEAFF
clone size: -; J gene: TRBJ1-5; D gene: TRBD1; V gene: TRBV4-2; CDR3 DNA: TGTGCCAGCAGCCCCGGACAGGGCCGAGGCAATCAGCCCCAGCATTTT; CDR3 protein: CASSPGQGRGNQPQHF
clone size: -; J gene: TRBJ1-2; D gene: TRBD1; V gene: TRBV18; CDR3 DNA: TGTGCCAGCTCCCACCGGGACAGAAAGTTTAACTATGGCTACACCTTC; CDR3 protein: CASSHRDRKFNYGYTF
clone size: -; J gene: TRBJ1-2; D gene: TRBD1; V gene: TRBV28; CDR3 DNA: TGTGCCAGCGGTGGGACAGGGGAGATCCGTGGCTACACCTTC; CDR3 protein: CASGGTGEIRGYTF
clone size: -; J gene: TRBJ2-2; D gene: -; V gene: TRBV10-2; CDR3 DNA: TGCGCCAGGGTATACATTTGGACCGGGGAGCTGTTTTTT; CDR3 protein: CARVYIWTGELFF
clone size: -; J gene: TRBJ2-3; D gene: TRBD2; V gene: TRBV5-1; CDR3 DNA: TGCGCCAGCAGCTTGACCGGGACTAGCCCTAGCACAGATACGCAGTATTTT; CDR3 protein: CASSLTGTSPSTDTQYF
clone size: -; J gene: TRBJ1-2; D gene: TRBD1; V gene: TRBV10-3; CDR3 DNA: TGTGCCATCAGGAATGGTTTATTAAATCAGGGGGCAGGTAACTATGGCTACACCTTC; CDR3 protein: CAIRNGLLNQGAGNYGYTF
clone size: -; J gene: TRBJ2-3; D gene: -; V gene: TRBV5-1; CDR3 DNA: TGCGCCAGCAGCTCCCTCCCCGGCACAGATACGCAGTATTTT; CDR3 protein: CASSSLPGTDTQYF
clone size: few; J gene: TRBJ2-5; D gene: -; V gene: TRBV28; CDR3 DNA: TGTGCCAGCAACCCCATCCAGGGGGGAAGGTACCAAGAGACCCAGTACTTC; CDR3 protein: CASNPIQGGRYQETQYF
clone size: once; J gene: TRBJ1-2; D gene: TRBD1; V gene: TRBV11-2; CDR3 DNA: TGTGCCAGCAAGTCTTTTGGCGGACAGGATGTAACCTTC; CDR3 protein: CASKSFGGQDVTF
clone size: -; J gene: TRBJ1-4; D gene: -; V gene: TRBV13; CDR3 DNA: TGTGCCAGCAGCCTCACTTCCCCTTTTTCCCAGGCAACTAATGAAAAACTGTTTTTT; CDR3 protein: CASSLTSPFSQATNEKLFF
clone size: -; J gene: TRBJ1-2; D gene: -; V gene: TRBV19; CDR3 DNA: TGTGCCAGTAGTGGGGCAGGGGCCACTTTCTTCTTCTATGGCTACACCTTC; CDR3 protein: CASSGAGATFFFYGYTF
clone size: -; J gene: TRBJ2-1; D gene: -; V gene: TRBV7-9; CDR3 DNA: TGTGCCAGCAGCTCTCCGGGACTGACAAATGAGCAGTTCTTC; CDR3 protein: CASSSPGLTNEQFF
clone size: once; J gene: TRBJ2-7; D gene: -; V gene: TRBV6-5; CDR3 DNA: TGTGCCAGCGGCTCCGTGAACTCCTACGAGCAGTACTTC; CDR3 protein: CASGSVNSYEQYF
clone size: -; J gene: TRBJ2-4; D gene: TRBD2; V gene: TRBV11-2; CDR3 DNA: TGTGCCAGCAGCCGTTCCGGGACTAGCAAAAACATTCAGTACTTC; CDR3 protein: CASSRSGTSKNIQYF
clone size: -; J gene: TRBJ1-2; D gene: -; V gene: TRBV4-3; CDR3 DNA: TGCGCCAGCAGCCAAGATGTCGGGCAGGGTACTGGCTACACCTTC; CDR3 protein: CASSQDVGQGTGYTF
clone size: -; J gene: TRBJ1-6; D gene: -; V gene: TRBV30; CDR3 DNA: TGTGCCTGGAGGGGCAATTCACCCCTCCACTTT; CDR3 protein: CAWRGNSPLHF
clone size: -; J gene: TRBJ1-2; D gene: -; V gene: TRBV7-2; CDR3 DNA: TGTGCCAGCACCCACTCAGGGTCCTATGGCTACACCTTC; CDR3 protein: CASTHSGSYGYTF
clone size: -; J gene: TRBJ2-6; D gene: -; V gene: TRBV4-2; CDR3 DNA: TGTGCCAGCAGCCGCGCTTCTGGGGCCAACGTCCTGACTTTC; CDR3 protein: CASSRASGANVLTF
clone size: -; J gene: TRBJ1-6; D gene: TRBD1; V gene: TRBV25-1; CDR3 DNA: TGTGCCAGCAGTGACCCGGGACAGGGTAATTCACCCCTCCACTTT; CDR3 protein: CASSDPGQGNSPLHF
clone size: -; J gene: TRBJ2-5; D gene: -; V gene: TRBV9; CDR3 DNA: TGTGCCAGCAGCCCTACCCTGGGGGCCAGTGAGCAGTACTTC; CDR3 protein: CASSPTLGASEQYF
clone size: -; J gene: TRBJ2-7; D gene: -; V gene: TRBV14; CDR3 DNA: TGTGCCAGCAGCTACAAAGTCGCCTACGAGCAGTACTTC; CDR3 protein: CASSYKVAYEQYF
clone size: -; J gene: TRBJ2-7; D gene: -; V gene: TRBV9; CDR3 DNA: TGTGCCAGCAGCGTAGTTCCTAGGGGCGAGCAGTACTTC; CDR3 protein: CASSVVPRGEQYF
clone size: once; J gene: TRBJ2-3; D gene: -; V gene: TRBV2; CDR3 DNA: TGTGCCAGCGGGGTACCACGGGGGGATACGCAGTATTTT; CDR3 protein: CASGVPRGDTQYF
clone size: few; J gene: TRBJ2-7; D gene: TRBD1; V gene: TRBV4-2; CDR3 DNA: TGTGCCAGCAGCCAAGCTCGGACAGGCCTCTACGAGCAGTACTTC; CDR3 protein: CASSQARTGLYEQYF
clone size: -; J gene: TRBJ2-4; D gene: -; V gene: TRBV6-5; CDR3 DNA: TGTGCCAGCAGTCCCACTAGAGGGGGAGACATTCAGTACTTC; CDR3 protein: CASSPTRGGDIQYF
clone size: -; J gene: TRBJ2-2; D gene: -; V gene: TRBV30; CDR3 DNA: TGTGCCTGGAGTGTTGGAGGACCCGGGGAGCTGTTTTTT; CDR3 protein: CAWSVGGPGELFF
clone size: -; J gene: TRBJ1-1; D gene: TRBD1; V gene: TRBV5-6; CDR3 DNA: TGTGCCAGCAGCTTGAGGGACAGGGATGTTGAGGCTTTCTTT; CDR3 protein: CASSLRDRDVEAFF
clone size: -; J gene: TRBJ2-1; D gene: TRBD1; V gene: TRBV7-3; CDR3 DNA: TGTGCCAGCAGCTTCGACAGGGCCAATGAGCAGTTCTTC; CDR3 protein: CASSFDRANEQFF
clone size: -; J gene: TRBJ2-1; D gene: -; V gene: TRBV9; CDR3 DNA: TGTGCCAGCAGCGTAGAAGGGGGCTCCTACAATGAGCAGTTCTTC; CDR3 protein: CASSVEGGSYNEQFF
clone size: -; J gene: TRBJ2-7; D gene: TRBD1; V gene: TRBV5-5; CDR3 DNA: TGTGCCAGCAGCTTGGGACAGGGTAAAGCGTACTTC; CDR3 protein: CASSLGQGKAYF
clone size: -; J gene: TRBJ1-1; D gene: -; V gene: TRBV6-5; CDR3 DNA: TGTGCCAGCAGTTCCTGGGGGGTTGAAGCTTTCTTT; CDR3 protein: CASSSWGVEAFF
clone size: -; J gene: TRBJ2-3; D gene: -; V gene: TRBV20-1; CDR3 DNA: TGCAGTGCTAGAGCTTACGGTACGCAGTATTTT; CDR3 protein: CSARAYGTQYF
clone size: -; J gene: TRBJ2-5; D gene: TRBD2; V gene: TRBV10-1; CDR3 DNA: TGCGCCAGCTTTGGACTAGCCGAGGGTTCGGAGACCCAGTACTTC; CDR3 protein: CASFGLAEGSETQYF
clone size: -; J gene: TRBJ2-5; D gene: -; V gene: TRBV7-2; CDR3 DNA: TGTGCCAGCAGCTATGGTCAGGAGACCCAGTACTTC; CDR3 protein: CASSYGQETQYF
clone size: -; J gene: TRBJ1-5; D gene: TRBD1; V gene: TRBV4-1; CDR3 DNA: TGCGCCAGCAGCCAAGATGGGCCAGGGGGCCGTAAACGATCCCAGCATTTT; CDR3 protein: CASSQDGPGGRKRSQHF
clone size: -; J gene: TRBJ2-3; D gene: -; V gene: TRBV6-4; CDR3 DNA: TGTGCCAGCAGTGAGGTCGGGGGCACAGATACGCAGTATTTT; CDR3 protein: CASSEVGGTDTQYF
clone size: -; J gene: TRBJ2-7; D gene: -; V gene: TRBV18; CDR3 DNA: TGTGCCAGCTCACCTAAAGTACGAGGCAGAGCCTCCTACGAGCAGTACTTC; CDR3 protein: CASSPKVRGRASYEQYF
clone size: -; J gene: TRBJ2-7; D gene: -; V gene: TRBV30; CDR3 DNA: TGTGCCTGGAGTGTTGGCGGTTACGAGCAGTACTTC; CDR3 protein: CAWSVGGYEQYF
clone size: -; J gene: TRBJ1-1; D gene: -; V gene: TRBV18; CDR3 DNA: TGTGCCAGCTCCTTGGGAGGGCAGGACACTGAAGCTTTCTTT; CDR3 protein: CASSLGGQDTEAFF